This TCR beta chain is from a study of blood T cell repertoires in COVID-19. This CDR3 is 13 amino acids long. CDR1 and CDR2 from the germline V gene are MDHEN and SYDVKM. V trimming: 7 bases; J trimming: 2 bases; junction bases outside the gene matches: 5. Generated by immunoSEQ multiplex PCR, the TCRdb table keeps only in-frame clones and is missing some. The sample holds approximately 240,000 clones, approximately 79% seen once. Material for sequencing was peripheral blood. The V gene is TRBV28, the J gene TRBJ2-7, with 7 bases lining up with TRBD1. This clonotype was sampled from an elderly woman with active or convalescent COVID-19. This CDR3 is CASIRDSTYEQYF. The CDR3 DNA reads TGTGCCAGCATTCGGGACAGTACCTACGAGCAGTACTTC. Based on the CDR3 plus reference TRBV28 and TRBJ2-7, the full variable domain is DVKVTQSSRYLVKRTGEKVFLECVQDMDHENMFWYRQDPGLGLRLIYFSYDVKMKEKGDIPEGYSVSREKKERFSLILESASTNQTSMYLCASIRDSTYEQYFGPGTRLTVT.